This is a list of T cell receptor beta chains from one sample in a study of blood T cell repertoires in COVID-19. Repertoires were generated with immunoSEQ multiplex PCR, while TCRdb's copy carries only in-frame clones and drops some. The sample carries fewer than 200,000 clones, approximately 84% recorded once. The sequencing sample was made of PBMCs or T cells enriched from blood (not recorded which). These TCRs come from a woman in her thirties or forties with acute COVID-19. CDR3s include the opening cysteine and the closing phenylalanine or tryptophan. The D gene is left open where the match is weak. Clone size, where shown, is once, few, many, or a class for clones that have expanded.

j_gene	abundance	d_gene	v_gene	CDR3nt	CDR3aa
TRBJ2-5	.	.	TRBV19	TGTGCCAGTAGTATGGGGAGCGGCAGGTCTGGGACCCAGTACTTC	CASSMGSGRSGTQYF
TRBJ1-1	once	.	TRBV27	TGTGCCAGCGGTTCAAGGGTACGGGGGGGGAACACTGAAGCTTTCTTT	CASGSRVRGGNTEAFF
TRBJ2-1	.	.	TRBV7-6	TGTGCCAGCAGCTTAGGTAGCGCCACGTCCTACAATGAGCAGTTCTTC	CASSLGSATSYNEQFF
TRBJ2-3	.	TRBD2	TRBV24-1	TGTGCCACCAGTGTAGATGGGGCGGGAGGCACAGATACGCAGTATTTT	CATSVDGAGGTDTQYF
TRBJ1-2	.	TRBD1	TRBV5-1	TGCGCCAGCAGCCCAGGACAGGGACACTATGGCTACACCTTC	CASSPGQGHYGYTF
TRBJ1-2	.	TRBD1	TRBV19	TGTGCCAGCTATTACAGGGGATCGAACTATGGCTACACCTTC	CASYYRGSNYGYTF
TRBJ2-3	.	.	TRBV7-2	TGTGCCAGCAGCTTCACTGGGGGCGGCACAGATACGCAGTATTTT	CASSFTGGGTDTQYF
TRBJ2-7	.	.	TRBV6-5	TGTGCCAGCAGCCGGAACACGGAGATCTACGAGCAGTACTTC	CASSRNTEIYEQYF
TRBJ2-1	.	TRBD2	TRBV5-1	TGCGCCAGCAGGAGTGGGACTAGCGGGAGTGATGAGCAGTTCTTC	CASRSGTSGSDEQFF
TRBJ1-1	.	TRBD1	TRBV4-1	TGCGCCAGCAGCGCCGGGACAGGGATGTGGGACACTGAAGCTTTCTTT	CASSAGTGMWDTEAFF
TRBJ1-1	.	TRBD1	TRBV7-8	TGTGCCAGCAGCTCCCAGGGACAGGCTCACACTGAAGCTTTCTTT	CASSSQGQAHTEAFF
TRBJ1-5	.	.	TRBV27	TGTGCCAGCAGTTTAGACGGAGTAGGACAGCCCCAGCATTTT	CASSLDGVGQPQHF
TRBJ1-5	few	.	TRBV10-3	TGTGCCATCAGTGAGACAGGCAATCAGCCCCAGCATTTT	CAISETGNQPQHF
TRBJ2-2	.	TRBD1	TRBV27	TGTGCCAGCAGAGGACAGGGGGCGATAGCCGGGGAGCTGTTTTTT	CASRGQGAIAGELFF
TRBJ1-2	.	TRBD1	TRBV19	TGTGCCAGTAGTATCCCGGGGGACAGACCTAACTATGGCTACACCTTC	CASSIPGDRPNYGYTF
TRBJ1-3	.	TRBD1	TRBV18	TGTGCCAGCTCACCAGGGACAGGGGCTGGAAACACCATATATTTT	CASSPGTGAGNTIYF
TRBJ2-3	.	.	TRBV3-1/TRBV3-2	TGTGCCAGCAGCCAACCCCCCCTTATGTTCACAGATACGCAGTATTTT	CASSQPPLMFTDTQYF
TRBJ1-2	.	TRBD1	TRBV4-1	TGCGCCAGCAGCCAAGATGCCGGGACAGACTATGGCTACACCTTC	CASSQDAGTDYGYTF
TRBJ2-1	.	TRBD2	TRBV11-2	TGTGCCAGCAGCTTAATGGCCCGGACTAGCGGGAGAGCGAATGAGCAGTTCTTC	CASSLMARTSGRANEQFF
TRBJ2-3	.	TRBD2	TRBV2	TGTGCCAGCAGTACGAGCGGGAGGTCCACAGATACGCAGTATTTT	CASSTSGRSTDTQYF